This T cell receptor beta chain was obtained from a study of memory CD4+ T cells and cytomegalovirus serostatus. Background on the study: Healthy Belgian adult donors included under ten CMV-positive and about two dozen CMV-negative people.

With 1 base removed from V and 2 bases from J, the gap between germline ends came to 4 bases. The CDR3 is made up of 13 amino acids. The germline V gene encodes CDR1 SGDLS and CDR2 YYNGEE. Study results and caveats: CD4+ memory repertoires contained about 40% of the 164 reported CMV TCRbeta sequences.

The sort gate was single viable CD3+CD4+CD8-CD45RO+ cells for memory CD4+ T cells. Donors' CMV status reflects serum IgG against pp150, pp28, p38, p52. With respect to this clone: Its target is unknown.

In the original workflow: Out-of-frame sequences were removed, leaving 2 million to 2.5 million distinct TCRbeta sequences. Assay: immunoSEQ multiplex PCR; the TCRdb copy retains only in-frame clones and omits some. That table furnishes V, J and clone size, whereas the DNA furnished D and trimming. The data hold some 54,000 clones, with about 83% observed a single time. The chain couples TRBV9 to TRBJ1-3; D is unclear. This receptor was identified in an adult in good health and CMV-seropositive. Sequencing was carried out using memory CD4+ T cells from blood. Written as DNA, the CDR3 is TGTGCCAGCAGCGTATCCCCTGGAAACACCATATATTTT. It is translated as CASSVSPGNTIYF.